Below, 30 T cell receptor beta chains from the same sample are listed, as sequenced in a study of T cell clonality in common variable immunodeficiency. TCRdb's table, derived via immunoSEQ multiplex PCR, lists solely in-frame clones and lacks some. Altogether 25,000 to 40,000 clones were found in the sample, and no singletons occur. Sequencing used peripheral blood mononuclear cells. Receptor source: a person aged 18 to 70 in good health.

This clone was observed at least ten times. Sequencing ends 3 residues short of the CDR3 end; the germline J gene provides the rest. The chain has TRBV7-6 and TRBJ2-7, with a weak D call TRBD1 (6 bases). Trimming removed 1 base at V and 2 bases at J, with 12 bases between. Germline V lookup: CDR1 SGHVS, CDR2 FNYEAQ. The CDR3 is 15 amino acids. CDR3 DNA, as far as it was read: TGTGCCAGCAGCTTAGGAGGGGGTACCACCTACGAG. Translation: CASSLGGGTTYE. The entire CDR3 reads CASSLGGGTTYEQYF.

This clone was seen ten or more times. The sequence runs out 3 residues before the end of the CDR3; the remainder is reconstructed from the germline J gene. The chain combines TRBV2 with TRBJ1-1; 7 nucleotides match TRBD1. The CDR3 has 12 amino acids. Germline V gene sequence: CDR1 SNHLY, CDR2 FYNNEI. The CDR3 is CASGRTGPEAFF. The CDR3 DNA, read in part, is TGTGCCAGCGGAAGGACAGGTCCCGAA. Using reference TRBV2 and TRBJ1-1 for the parts outside the CDR3, the full variable domain is EPEVTQTPSHQVTQMGQEVILRCVPISNHLYFYWYRQILGQKVEFLVSFYNNEISEKSEIFDDQFSVERPDGSNFTLKIRSTKLEDSAMYFCASGRTGPEAFFGQGTRLTVV.

This clone was seen many times. The CDR3 end lies 3 residues beyond the end of the read and is filled in from the germline J gene. The chain uses TRBV20-1 and TRBJ2-7; 7 nucleotides align to TRBD2. CDR1 and CDR2 (germline): DFQATT, SNEGSKA (reference sequence). Trimming at V came to 0 bases and at J to 5 bases, leaving 7 bases not matched to a gene. This CDR3 spans 14 amino acids. Partial CDR3 DNA: TGCAGTGCTAGAGACACTTTCCGGGGGGACGAG. Translated: CSARDTFRGDE. In full, the CDR3 reads CSARDTFRGDEQYF.

Ten or more counts support this clone. The CDR3 is cut off 3 residues early in the read; its end comes from the germline J gene. The chain has TRBV5-6 and TRBJ2-5; possibly TRBD1 for D (5 bases). Trimming left V 4 bases short and J 5 bases short, with 18 bases between. The CDR3 is 15 amino acids. Germline lookup yields CDR1 SGHDT and CDR2 YYEEEE. The part of the CDR3 DNA that was read is TGTGCCAGCAGCCCCTGGACACCCCTCGGGGAGACC. It translates to CASSPWTPLGET. The full-length CDR3 reads as CASSPWTPLGETQYF. Looking up the rest from reference TRBV5-6 and TRBJ2-5 gives the full variable domain: DAGVTQSPTHLIKTRGQQVTLRCSPKSGHDTVSWYQQALGQGPQFIFQYYEEEERQRGNFPDRFSGHQFPNYSSELNVNALLLGDSALYLCASSPWTPLGETQYFGPGTRLLVL.

This clone showed up many times. The CDR3 end falls 3 residues outside the read, so it is completed with the germline J gene. The chain has TRBV19 and TRBJ2-7; 8 bases match TRBD2. The V segment lost 4 bases and the J segment 6 bases; nucleotides outside the gene matches: 11. The CDR3 is 15 amino acids. Germline CDR1 reads LNHDA; CDR2 reads SQIVND (reference sequence). The sequenced part of the CDR3 DNA is TGTGCCAGTAGTACCACCGGGACTAGAAGCCGCGAG. This sequence encodes CASSTTGTRSRE. The full-length CDR3 reads as CASSTTGTRSREQYF. Using reference TRBV19 and TRBJ2-7 for the parts outside the CDR3, the full variable domain is DGGITQSPKYLFRKEGQNVTLSCEQNLNHDAMYWYRQDPGQGLRLIYYSQIVNDFQKGDIAEGYSVSREKKESFPLTVTSAQKNPTAFYLCASSTTGTRSREQYFGPGTRLTVT.

This clone showed up many times. The CDR3 extends 3 residues past the end of the read, so its final part is completed from the germline J gene. The chain carries TRBV30 and TRBJ2-2, with D perhaps TRBD1 (8 bases). Per germline, CDR1 GTSNPN and CDR2 SVGIG (reference sequence). The germline V and J ends were trimmed by 7 bases and 8 bases, with 23 bases remaining between them. The CDR3 length is 15 residues. The CDR3 bases that were read are TGTGCCTTTATTCAGGGGGCGGGGGTCATTGGGGAG. It yields the protein CAFIQGAGVIGE. The whole CDR3 reads CAFIQGAGVIGELFF.

This clone was counted many times. The read ends 3 residues early relative to the CDR3; the germline J gene fills the gap. The genes are TRBV5-1 and TRBJ1-4; D possibly corresponds to TRBD1 (6 bases). The germline V and J ends were trimmed by 1 base and 6 bases, with 13 bases remaining between them. This CDR3 region has 15 residues. Looked up from germline, CDR1 is SGHRS and CDR2 is YFSETQ. CDR3 DNA, as far as it was read: TGCGCCAGCAGCTTGCAAAGGGCAGGGGATGAAAAA. Translation: CASSLQRAGDEK. The whole CDR3 is CASSLQRAGDEKLFF.

This clone was recorded many times. The read comes to an end 3 residues before the CDR3 does, leaving the germline J gene to fill in the end. The chain joins TRBV18 to TRBJ2-4; TRBD1 matches at 10 bases. There are 14 residues in the CDR3. V gave up 4 bases and J gave up 5 bases; unmatched junction bases: 2. Germline assignment: CDR1 KGHSH and CDR2 LQKENI. The CDR3 bases that were read are TGTGCCAGCTCACGGGGGACAGGGGAAAACATT. The encoded protein is CASSRGTGENI. The CDR3 in its entirety is CASSRGTGENIQYF. Looking up the rest from reference TRBV18 and TRBJ2-4 gives the full variable domain: NAGVMQNPRHLVRRRGQEARLRCSPMKGHSHVYWYRQLPEEGLKFMVYLQKENIIDESGMPKERFSAEFPKEGPSILRIQQVVRGDSAAYFCASSRGTGENIQYFGAGTRLSVL.

This clone has just a few counts. The read ends 3 residues before the CDR3 terminus; that terminus is restored from the germline J gene. V gene TRBV11-2 combines with J gene TRBJ2-7; 7 bases fit TRBD1. With 3 bases clipped from V and 6 bases from J, the junction kept 8 bases outside the gene matches. The CDR3 totals 14 residues. Germline values: CDR1 SGHAT, CDR2 FQNNGV. The CDR3 spells CASSFSGTAREQYF. The CDR3 bases that were read are TGTGCCAGCAGCTTTTCAGGGACAGCACGCGAG.

This clone showed up many times. Sequencing ends 3 residues short of the CDR3 end; the germline J gene provides the rest. The V and J genes are TRBV15 and TRBJ2-7; no definite D call. Germline V gene sequence: CDR1 LNHNV, CDR2 YYDKDF (reference sequence). The CDR3 is 12 amino acids. The V gene lost 3 bases and the J gene lost 3 bases, with 6 bases spanning the gap. CDR3: CATSSQYYEQYF. The covered CDR3 bases are TGTGCCACCAGCAGTCAGTACTACGAG.

In its sample, this clone was seen many times. The sequence runs out 3 residues before the end of the CDR3; the remainder is reconstructed from the germline J gene. The chain joins TRBV20-1 to TRBJ1-1, with 8 nucleotides matching TRBD1. CDR3 length: 17 amino acids. V lost 5 bases and J lost 0; bases outside the gene matches: 14. The germline CDR1 and CDR2 sequences are DFQATT and SNEGSKA (reference sequence). The sequenced part of the CDR3 DNA is TGCAGTGCTTCCTTGAGGACAGGGAACTCCATGAACACTGAA. It encodes CSASLRTGNSMNTE. The complete CDR3 reads CSASLRTGNSMNTEAFF.

About this clone: The CDR3 goes on 3 residues after the read ends, and that part is filled in from the germline J gene. The chain couples TRBV7-9 to TRBJ2-4; 7 nucleotides align to TRBD2. CDR3 size: 14 residues. In germline, CDR1 is SEHNR, CDR2 FQNEAQ (reference sequence). This CDR3 reads CASSLQGWDYGQYF. CDR3 bases read: TGTGCCAGCAGCTTACAGGGTTGGGACTATGGT.

In this sample, this clone turned up a few times. The observed sequence ends 3 residues before the CDR3 terminus, with the missing tail filled in from the germline J gene. V gene TRBV30 combines with J gene TRBJ1-2, with unresolved D. Germline V gives CDR1 GTSNPN, CDR2 SVGIG (reference sequence). This CDR3 is 14 amino acids long. CDR3 region: CAWVAEVFTDTYTF. The CDR3 DNA, read in part, is TGTGCCTGGGTAGCGGAGGTCTTCACAGATACC.

This clone was detected ten times or more. The read ends 3 residues shy of where the CDR3 ends; the end is completed using the germline J gene. This chain links TRBV29-1 with TRBJ2-1; 11 positions match TRBD2. The CDR3 totals 15 residues. Germline V CDR1 and CDR2: SQVTM, ANQGSEA. With 4 bases clipped from V and 7 bases from J, the junction kept 9 bases outside the gene matches. CDR3 protein: CSVVPLAGGWNEQFF. CDR3 bases read: TGCAGCGTTGTTCCCCTAGCGGGAGGTTGGAATGAG.

The table lists this clone with many counts. The CDR3 extends 3 residues past the end of the read, so its final part is completed from the germline J gene. V gene TRBV20-1 combines with J gene TRBJ1-6; 8 positions agree with TRBD1. CDR3 length equals 16 residues. The J segment lost 7 bases and the V segment lost 0 bases, leaving 8 bases of the junction unmatched. From germline, CDR1 is DFQATT and CDR2 SNEGSKA (reference sequence). This CDR3 is CSARDPRGRGNSPLHF. The CDR3 bases that were read are TGCAGTGCTAGAGATCCCAGGGGGCGCGGAAATTCACCC.

This clone was counted only a few times. Coverage ceases 3 residues before the CDR3 finishes, and the germline J gene fills in the end. The chain carries TRBV30 and TRBJ1-2, with a possible D match to TRBD1 (5 bases). V lost 0 bases, J lost 0 bases, and 14 bases lay in between. CDR1 GTSNPN and CDR2 SVGIG come from the germline V gene (reference sequence). The CDR3 consists of 16 residues. CDR3 region: CAWSVQEGRTNYGYTF. The DNA read from the CDR3 is TGTGCCTGGAGTGTACAGGAGGGGAGAACTAACTATGGC.

This clone has more than one count but fewer than ten. Relative to the germline gene, one junction end is altered; a read error may explain this. The observed sequence ends 3 residues before the CDR3 terminus, with the missing tail filled in from the germline J gene. The sample holds other DNA sequences that translate to the same CDR3. The chain carries TRBV20-1 and TRBJ1-3; maybe TRBD1 (5 bases). The CDR3 spans 16 residues. Germline V gene lookup returns CDR1 DFQATT and CDR2 SNEGSKA (reference sequence). Partial CDR3 DNA: TGCAGTGCCCCCCAGATTGGAGGGGCTCATGGAAACACG. Translation gives CSAPQIGGAHGNT. The whole CDR3 protein reads CSAPQIGGAHGNTIYF.

The table lists this clone with many counts. The read ends 3 residues early relative to the CDR3; the germline J gene fills the gap. The genes are TRBV5-1 and TRBJ1-4; D is possibly TRBD1 (6 bases). Germline V lookup: CDR1 SGHRS, CDR2 YFSETQ. Trimming removed 3 bases at V and 5 bases at J, with 14 bases between. The CDR3 consists of 15 residues. The CDR3 is CASSYRQAPNEKLFF. The part of the CDR3 DNA that was read is TGCGCCAGCAGCTACAGACAGGCCCCGAATGAAAAA.

This clone has a count of ten or more. From the germline J gene comes the end of the CDR3, since the read stops 3 residues before it. The chain combines TRBV7-2 with TRBJ2-7, with TRBD1 matching over 8 bases. The V segment lost 5 bases and the J segment 3 bases; nucleotides outside the gene matches: 6. Germline V gene lookup returns CDR1 SGHTA and CDR2 FQGNSA. This CDR3 has 14 amino acids. The CDR3 is CASSPGQAYYEQYF. The CDR3 DNA, read in part, is TGTGCCAGCAGCCCGGGACAGGCCTACTACGAG.

Of note for this clone: Read sequence stops 3 residues before the CDR3 end, and the germline J gene provides the missing end. The J gene is TRBJ1-2, the V gene TRBV6-1; D perhaps matches TRBD1 (6 bases). Germline CDR1 is MNHNS and CDR2 is SASEGT. The CDR3 covers 15 residues. CDR3 region: CASSEIGGASGDYTF. CDR3 DNA (partial): TGTGCCAGCAGTGAAATCGGGGGGGCCTCCGGTGAC.

The table lists this clone with many counts. The read terminates 3 residues ahead of where the CDR3 ends, so the germline J gene completes it. The chain carries TRBV20-1 and TRBJ2-5, with TRBD2 identical over 10 bases. Germline V gene sequence: CDR1 DFQATT, CDR2 SNEGSKA (reference sequence). This CDR3 comprises 15 residues. V shed 2 bases and J 1 base; nucleotides not matched to a gene: 4. CDR3 in amino acids: CSARPSGGPQETQYF. CDR3 DNA (partial): TGCAGTGCTAGACCTAGCGGGGGACCCCAAGAGACC.

This clone was detected many times. The DNA read from the CDR3 is TGTGCCAGCAGCTTAAAACCCGGGCGGGAAGATACG. Translated, it gives CASSLKPGREDT. The complete CDR3 protein is CASSLKPGREDTQYF. The chain links TRBV7-3 to TRBJ2-3, with D maybe TRBD2 (6 bases). The missing CDR3 end, 3 residues past where the read stops, is filled in from the germline J gene. This CDR3 region has 15 residues. V was pared by 1 base and J by 5 bases, with 13 bases between. CDR1 is SGHTA, CDR2 FQGTGA, per germline.

This clone was detected ten times or more. The missing CDR3 end, 3 residues past where the read stops, is filled in from the germline J gene. This chain joins TRBV28 and TRBJ1-6, with TRBD1 matching over 8 bases. The J segment lost 8 bases and the V segment lost 2 bases, leaving 2 bases of the junction unmatched. The CDR3 sequence is 14 residues long. CDR1 is MDHEN, CDR2 SYDVKM, per germline. CDR3 region: CASSLDRGDSPLHF. The sequenced CDR3 bases are TGTGCCAGCAGTTTAGACAGGGGCGATTCACCC.

This clone was seen many times. Coverage ceases 3 residues before the CDR3 finishes, and the germline J gene fills in the end. The gene calls are TRBV5-6 and TRBJ1-1; D gene ambiguous. This CDR3 is built from 14 residues. Germline V CDR1 and CDR2: SGHDT, YYEEEE. V gave up 2 bases and J gave up 2 bases, with 10 bases separating them. The sequenced CDR3 bases are TGTGCCAGCAGCTTAGGAGCAGGAAACACTGAA. It is translated as CASSLGAGNTE. The whole CDR3 sequence reads CASSLGAGNTEAFF.

This clone was observed at least ten times. Read data end 3 residues before the CDR3 end; the end is taken from the germline J gene. The chain recombines TRBV19 with TRBJ2-5; TRBD2 agrees at 9 bases. The V segment lost 1 base and the J segment 1 base; nucleotides outside the gene matches: 7. This CDR3 contains 17 residues. Looked up from germline, CDR1 is LNHDA and CDR2 is SQIVND (reference sequence). The CDR3 region is CASSIVGLAGTQETQYF. Partial CDR3 DNA: TGTGCCAGTAGTATAGTTGGGCTAGCGGGGACCCAAGAGACC. Together with reference TRBV19 and TRBJ2-5, the CDR3 gives the full variable domain: DGGITQSPKYLFRKEGQNVTLSCEQNLNHDAMYWYRQDPGQGLRLIYYSQIVNDFQKGDIAEGYSVSREKKESFPLTVTSAQKNPTAFYLCASSIVGLAGTQETQYFGPGTRLLVL.

This clone was seen ten or more times. The read terminates 3 residues before the CDR3 end, so the remaining end is supplied by the germline J gene. The chain carries TRBV6-2 or TRBV6-3 and TRBJ1-1; TRBD1 agrees at 10 bases. The CDR3 sequence is 13 residues long. The J segment lost 4 bases and the V segment lost 10 bases, leaving 6 bases of the junction unmatched. Germline V lookup: CDR1 MNHEY, CDR2 SVGEGT. CDR3 sequence reads: CATLTGGITEAFF. Partial CDR3 DNA: TGTGCCACCCTGACAGGGGGCATCACTGAA.

This clone was seen a few times. The read terminates 3 residues before the CDR3 end, so the remaining end is supplied by the germline J gene. The chain has TRBV6-2 or TRBV6-3 and TRBJ2-3; possible D gene TRBD2, 6 bases. Germline-derived CDR1 and CDR2 are MNHEY and SVGEGT. Trimming shortened V by 8 bases and J by 3 bases, and 15 bases separated the two germline ends. The CDR3 is made up of 14 amino acids. Incomplete CDR3 DNA: TGTGCCAGCTCGGGACTGGGGGAGACAGATACG. Translating it yields CASSGLGETDT. In full, the CDR3 reads CASSGLGETDTQYF.

This clone was seen ten or more times. The read ends 3 residues before the CDR3 terminus; that terminus is restored from the germline J gene. J is TRBJ2-7 and V is TRBV5-1; TRBD1 agrees at 8 bases. Trimming at V came to 2 bases and at J to 3 bases, leaving 4 bases not matched to a gene. Germline lookup yields CDR1 SGHRS and CDR2 YFSETQ. The CDR3 consists of 14 residues. CDR3 region: CASSFGQGLYEQYF. CDR3 DNA, as far as it was read: TGCGCCAGCAGCTTCGGACAGGGACTCTACGAG.

This clone came up many times. With the read ending 3 residues before the CDR3 end, the germline J gene is used to fill in that end. The genes are TRBV20-1 and TRBJ1-1; D gene uncertain. Germline lookup yields CDR1 DFQATT and CDR2 SNEGSKA (reference sequence). Deletions cut 5 bases from V and 3 bases from J, with 7 bases between. CDR3 length equals 11 residues. The DNA read from the CDR3 is TGCAGTGCTGCCGGGGACACTGAA. Translating gives CSAAGDTE. The entire CDR3 sequence reads CSAAGDTEAFF.

This clone is judged medium-sized. CDR3 sequence reads: CSARGQGDTEAFF. The sequenced CDR3 bases are TGCAGTGCTAGAGGACAGGGAGACACTGAA. The chain employs TRBV20-1 and TRBJ1-1, with 7 bases identical to TRBD1. The read terminates 3 residues before the CDR3 end, so the remaining end is supplied by the germline J gene. V was pared by 1 base and J by 3 bases, with 2 bases of the junction left unmatched. CDR3 size: 13 residues. In germline, CDR1 is DFQATT, CDR2 SNEGSKA (reference sequence).